The 3 T cell receptor beta chains below come from one sample, sequenced in a study of identical twins. A single record per CDR3 protein comes from TCRdb applying MiXCR to the 5' RACE reads. Among a few hundred thousand distinct CDR3 sequences, more than 8% were seen once, and the ten largest hold 7% to 8.5%. The data were also submitted as part of a second study, on yellow fever vaccine responses in identical twins.

Sequencing was done on a sample of CD8+ T cells sorted from blood. All receptors come from a young woman in good health.

This clonotype was counted a few times. J is TRBJ2-7 and V is TRBV28; TRBD2 matches 8 bases. The germline CDR1 and CDR2 sequences are MDHEN and SYDVKM. The CDR3 consists of 16 residues. The V segment lost 5 bases and the J segment 4 bases; nucleotides outside the gene matches: 13. Written as DNA, the CDR3 is TGTGCCAGCAGTCTTTTTGCGGGAGGTCTTTATTACGAGCAGTACTTC. This sequence encodes CASSLFAGGLYYEQYF.

This clonotype was detected ten times or more. J is TRBJ2-5 and V is TRBV29-1; 7 nucleotides match TRBD2. The CDR3 is 16 amino acids. CDR1 is SQVTM, CDR2 ANQGSEA, per germline. V was pared by 8 bases and J by 3 bases, with 18 bases of the junction left unmatched. The CDR3 bases are TGCAGCCATCTGGCTGGCGGGAGTAGAGGCGAAGAGACCCAGTACTTC. Translated: CSHLAGGSRGEETQYF.

This clonotype has at least ten counts. The gene calls are TRBV20-1 and TRBJ2-2; D could derive from TRBD1 or TRBD2 (6 bases each). V was clipped by 6 bases and J by 6 bases, with 20 bases between them. The CDR3 consists of 15 residues. Germline-derived CDR1 and CDR2 are DFQATT and SNEGSKA (reference sequence). The CDR3 protein is CSAPRVAGDSGELFF. DNA of the CDR3: TGCAGTGCCCCCCGGGTTGCAGGGGACTCCGGGGAGCTGTTTTTT.